This TCR beta chain was captured in a study of cytomegalovirus exposure and HLA in healthy donors. As for the study in general: Of all 370 or so donors who were genotyped, around 82% belonged to the Caucasian-associated ancestry cluster.

This clone was seen just once. Its target is not known. Study-wide results and limits: Clonal expansion, a later analysis showed, was greater in HLA-associated TCR beta chains than in equally common others. In an earlier analysis, most TCR beta V segments were productive about 90% or about 30% of the time.

This CDR3 is built from 12 residues. From germline, CDR1 is SGHTA and CDR2 FQGNSA. Primers for the PCR totalled 60 Vbeta and 13 Jbeta. Profiled with immunoSEQ multiplex PCR; TCRdb holds only in-frame clones, not every one. This sample has 65,000 or so clones, with more than 75% found just once. This receptor was identified in a girl aged 10 to 17 in good health and CMV-seropositive. J is TRBJ2-1 and V is TRBV7-2; D not certain. What was sequenced was PBMCs. Here the CDR3 reads CATSERYNEQFF. The CDR3 nucleotides read TGTGCGACCAGCGAGCGCTACAATGAGCAGTTCTTC.